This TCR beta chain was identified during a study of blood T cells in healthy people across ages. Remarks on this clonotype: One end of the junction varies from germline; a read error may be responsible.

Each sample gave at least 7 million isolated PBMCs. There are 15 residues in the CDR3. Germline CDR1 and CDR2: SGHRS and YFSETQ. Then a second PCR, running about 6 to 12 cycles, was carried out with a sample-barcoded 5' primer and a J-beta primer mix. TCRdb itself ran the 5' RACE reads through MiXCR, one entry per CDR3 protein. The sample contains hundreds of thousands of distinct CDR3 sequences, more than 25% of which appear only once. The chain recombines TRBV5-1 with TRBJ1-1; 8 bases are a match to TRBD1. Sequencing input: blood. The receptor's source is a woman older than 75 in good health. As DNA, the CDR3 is TGCGCCGGCAGCTTGGGACAGGAGGTCGACACTGAAGCTTTCTTT. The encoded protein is CAGSLGQEVDTEAFF.